The 16 T cell receptor beta chains in this list originate from one sample, sequenced in a study of PD-L1 blockade in urothelial cancer. The table came from immunoSEQ multiplex PCR; TCRdb's copy has only in-frame clones and leaves some out. The data contain about 48,000 clones, about 82% of them singletons. Time point reported: peripheral blood 6 weeks after treatment start. This material consisted of PBMCs, taken around atezolizumab (anti-PD-L1) treatment. These receptor sequences come from a man aged 65-85 years with urothelial cancer.

The V and J genes are TRBV5-6 and TRBJ2-7, with 11 positions matching TRBD2. With 3 bases clipped from V and 3 bases from J, the junction kept 2 bases outside the gene matches. Germline lookup yields CDR1 SGHDT and CDR2 YYEEEE. This CDR3 has 14 residues. CDR3 in amino acids: CASSYTSGGYEQYF. The CDR3 nucleotides are TGTGCCAGCAGCTACACTAGCGGGGGCTACGAGCAGTACTTC.

The chain is built from TRBV29-1 and TRBJ1-2; 11 bases are shared with TRBD1. This CDR3 has 13 amino acids. Unmatched junction bases numbered 2, after V lost 6 bases and J lost 2 bases. Germline CDR1 SQVTM, CDR2 ANQGSEA. The DNA of the CDR3 is TGCAGCGTACGGACAGGGGGCAACTATGGCTACACCTTC. Amino acids: CSVRTGGNYGYTF. Supplemented by reference TRBV29-1 and TRBJ1-2, the full variable domain reads SAVISQKPSRDICQRGTSLTIQCQVDSQVTMMFWYRQQPGQSLTLIATANQGSEATYESGFVIDKFPISRPNLTFSTLTVSNMSPEDSSIYLCSVRTGGNYGYTFGSGTRLTVV.

The rearrangement joins TRBV7-6 to TRBJ2-3; D gene unclear. V gave up 1 base and J gave up 4 bases, with 9 bases separating them. This CDR3 spans 14 amino acids. Germline lookup yields CDR1 SGHVS and CDR2 FNYEAQ. In DNA, the CDR3 is TGTGCCAGCAGCTTAGGCCAACTCCCAGATACGCAGTATTTT. As protein: CASSLGQLPDTQYF.

The chain couples TRBV5-4 to TRBJ2-1; 7 positions match TRBD2. This CDR3 comprises 15 residues. Germline lookup yields CDR1 SGHNT and CDR2 YYREEE (reference sequence). The junction had 6 bases not matched to a gene; V was cut back by 2 bases and J by 4 bases. The CDR3 reads CASSLVGRAYNEQFF. Here the CDR3 DNA reads TGTGCCAGCAGCTTAGTGGGGAGGGCGTACAATGAGCAGTTCTTC.

In this sample, this clone turned up a few times. The chain recombines TRBV4-1 with TRBJ1-4; D gene uncertain. The CDR3 contains 13 residues. Deletions cut 1 base from V and 10 bases from J, with 10 bases between. Germline values: CDR1 MGHRA, CDR2 YSYEKL. The CDR3 bases are TGCGCCAGCAGCCAAGTTGTGAGCGGAAAACTGTTTTTT. Amino acid sequence: CASSQVVSGKLFF.

V usage is TRBV7-2 and J usage is TRBJ1-3, with no clear D. The CDR3 runs to 16 residues. V lost 3 bases to trimming and J lost 1 base, with 13 bases between them. Germline-derived CDR1 and CDR2 are SGHTA and FQGNSA. CDR3 bases: TGTGCCAGCAGCTTCCAATCCGGGGTGTCTGGAAACACCATATATTTT. Translating gives CASSFQSGVSGNTIYF.

The rearrangement uses TRBV19 and TRBJ2-7, with D possibly TRBD2 on 5 matching bases. Looked up from germline, CDR1 is LNHDA and CDR2 is SQIVND (reference sequence). The CDR3 has 14 amino acids. The V and J ends lost 3 bases and 5 bases respectively, with 14 bases between them. This CDR3 is CASSILARLDEQYF. The CDR3 DNA reads TGTGCCAGTAGTATCCTAGCCCGGCTAGACGAGCAGTACTTC.

The V and J genes are TRBV5-6 and TRBJ2-1; 10 bases fit TRBD2. The V and J ends lost 4 bases and 2 bases, in that order; junction bases with no gene match: 3. Germline CDR1 and CDR2: SGHDT and YYEEEE. The CDR3 length is 15 residues. The CDR3 DNA reads TGTGCCAGCAGCCCTAGCGGGAGCCCCTACAATGAGCAGTTCTTC. Its translation: CASSPSGSPYNEQFF.

The chain has TRBV7-9 and TRBJ2-3; D unclear. Germline loops: CDR1 SEHNR, CDR2 FQNEAQ (reference sequence). The CDR3 has 13 amino acids. V was cut by 5 bases and J by 6 bases, with 12 bases left in between. The CDR3 nucleotides read TGTGCCAGCAGCCCCATACAGCAGGATACGCAGTATTTT. The encoded protein is CASSPIQQDTQYF.

The genes are TRBV28 and TRBJ1-3; no clear D. Trimming stripped 3 bases from V and 4 bases from J, with 13 bases between. The CDR3 consists of 15 residues. Germline CDR1 reads MDHEN; CDR2 reads SYDVKM. CDR3 DNA sequence: TGTGCCAGCAGTTTCCCCCTAGTTGGGGGAAACACCATATATTTT. It translates to CASSFPLVGGNTIYF.

A few counts support this clone. The V gene is TRBV4-1, the J gene TRBJ1-1, with unresolved D. Germline CDR1 and CDR2: MGHRA and YSYEKL. V was clipped by 4 bases and J by 10 bases, with 19 bases between them. There are 14 residues in the CDR3. The CDR3 DNA sequence: TGCGCCAGCAGCCCCCCGGCGGGCAACGACGGAGCTTTCTTT. Its protein is CASSPPAGNDGAFF.

The chain couples TRBV28 to TRBJ2-7; D may be TRBD2 (8 bases). The CDR3 runs to 15 residues. Per the germline V gene, CDR1 is MDHEN and CDR2 is SYDVKM. V lost 6 bases to trimming and J lost 4 bases, with 19 bases between them. This CDR3 is CASRYPGGGAYEQYF. As DNA, the CDR3 is TGTGCCAGCAGGTACCCGGGAGGGGGCGCGTACGAGCAGTACTTC.

The chain uses TRBV18 and TRBJ2-5; TRBD1 agrees at 7 bases. This CDR3 region has 14 residues. Per the germline V gene, CDR1 is KGHSH and CDR2 is LQKENI. Trimming cost V 4 bases and J 5 bases; bases outside gene matches: 7. CDR3 sequence reads: CASSLNRGRETQYF. The CDR3 region has the DNA TGTGCCAGCTCACTGAACAGGGGTCGGGAGACCCAGTACTTC.

The CDR3: CASSLTGNTGELFF. DNA for the CDR3: TGTGCCAGCAGCTTAACAGGGAACACCGGGGAGCTGTTTTTT. V is TRBV7-2 and J is TRBJ2-2, with a weak D call TRBD1 (5 bases). The CDR3 loop spans 14 amino acids. CDR1 and CDR2 from the germline V gene are SGHTA and FQGNSA. V shed 2 bases and J shed 1 base, with 5 bases lying between them.

This chain joins TRBV27 and TRBJ1-5, with 9 positions matching TRBD1. Looked up from germline, CDR1 is MNHEY and CDR2 is SMNVEV (reference sequence). This CDR3 has 16 residues. The J segment lost 5 bases and the V segment lost 5 bases, leaving 10 bases of the junction unmatched. The CDR3 DNA follows: TGTGCCAGCAGTCCAGCCGGACAGGGGCCGGATCAGCCCCAGCATTTT. It yields the protein CASSPAGQGPDQPQHF.

This chain links TRBV28 with TRBJ1-3, with unresolved D. Germline V gene sequence: CDR1 MDHEN, CDR2 SYDVKM. This CDR3 has 17 residues. The V end was cut by 2 bases, the J end by 0 bases, with 14 bases between. CDR3 nucleotide sequence: TGTGCCAGCAGTTTAGCGTACCACCGGGTCTCTGGAAACACCATATATTTT. It encodes CASSLAYHRVSGNTIYF. Based on the CDR3 plus reference TRBV28 and TRBJ1-3, the full variable domain is DVKVTQSSRYLVKRTGEKVFLECVQDMDHENMFWYRQDPGLGLRLIYFSYDVKMKEKGDIPEGYSVSREKKERFSLILESASTNQTSMYLCASSLAYHRVSGNTIYFGEGSWLTVV.